The sequence of this TCR beta chain was determined in a study of monozygotic twins with inflammatory bowel disease. Study findings and constraints: Sharing of clonotypes with others was lower in IBD patients than in healthy twins, and this was especially so with disease activity.

A word on this clonotype: Its specificity is unknown.

UMIs with a 6-nucleotide sample barcode were added by template switching. One entry per CDR3 protein, without DNA, is what TCRdb gives after re-calling the 5' RACE reads. Here the sample table reports around 400,000 distinct CDR3 sequences. Germline-derived CDR1 and CDR2 are SGHAT and FQNNGV. This CDR3 is built from 15 residues. Every single donor had a roughly 2.5 ml blood sample drawn. This TCR came from a human donor with ulcerative colitis or Crohn's disease, or a healthy co-twin of an affected twin (not recorded which). The genes are TRBV11-2 and TRBJ1-1; TCRdb indicates TRBD1, and absent DNA this call remains unverified. The sequenced sample consisted of blood. The CDR3 reads CASSPRPGRNTEAFF.